These 26 T cell receptor beta chains share one sample of origin, sequenced in a study of T cells in Graves' hyperthyroidism and ophthalmopathy. It was RNA transcripts that yielded the amplified TCR beta CDR3 regions. With the HTBI primer set, the TCR CDR3 went through a first round of RT-PCR. Via MiXCR, TCRdb re-called the multiplex PCR reads, giving one row per CDR3 protein. The table has around 660,000 distinct CDR3 sequences, nearly 45% seen once; the top ten hold approximately 6.8%. Sequencing input: peripheral blood or thyroid tissue (not recorded which). These receptor sequences come from an adult man with Graves' disease, either hyperthyroidism or ophthalmopathy (not recorded which).

A few counts support this clonotype. V is TRBV29-1 and J is TRBJ1-2; perhaps TRBD1 as D (6 bases). Germline values: CDR1 SQVTM, CDR2 ANQGSEA. V was shortened by 2 bases and J by 4 bases, with 14 bases between the two germline ends. The CDR3 totals 14 residues. The CDR3 sequence: CSVEWGAHPYGYTF. In nucleotides, the CDR3 is TGCAGCGTTGAATGGGGGGCTCACCCCTATGGCTACACCTTC.

Comments on this clonotype: The CDR3 does not close with the conserved phenylalanine or tryptophan, likely indicating a read error. The J gene is TRBJ1-2, the V gene TRBV6-1; no reliable D call. Trimming removed 3 bases at V and 3 bases at J, with 11 bases between. Germline CDR1 MNHNS, CDR2 SASEGT. The CDR3 is 14 amino acids. In DNA, the CDR3 is TGTGCCAGCAGTGAGGGCGGCCTTGACTATGGCTACACCCTC. Its translation: CASSEGGLDYGYTL.

The chain is built from TRBV12-3 or TRBV12-4 and TRBJ2-3, with D perhaps given as TRBD1 or TRBD2 (5 bases each). Trimming removed 6 bases at V and 0 bases at J, with 7 bases between. CDR3 length: 13 amino acids. The CDR3 sequence: CASRRDSTDTQYF. CDR3 bases: TGTGCCAGCAGAAGGGACAGCACAGATACGCAGTATTTT.

The chain uses TRBV24-1 and TRBJ1-4; D perhaps matches TRBD1 (5 bases). Trimming shortened V by 5 bases and J by 3 bases, and 15 bases separated the two germline ends. The CDR3 extends over 16 amino acids. Germline CDR1 KGHDR, CDR2 SFDVKD. The CDR3: CATSGETQGSNEKLFF. The CDR3 nucleotides are TGTGCCACCAGTGGAGAAACGCAGGGATCTAATGAAAAACTGTTTTTT.

This clonotype was picked up many times. This chain uses TRBV7-9 with TRBJ1-6; D ambiguous. CDR1 is SEHNR, CDR2 FQNEAQ, per germline (reference sequence). Trimming stripped 1 base from V and 9 bases from J, with 10 bases between. This CDR3 has 14 amino acids. The CDR3 DNA sequence: TGTGCCAGCAGCTTAGAGATCGGGATTTCACCCCTCCACTTT. This sequence encodes CASSLEIGISPLHF.

As to this clonotype: Given a far larger clone just one base away, this is likely a sequencing read error. The gene calls are TRBV11-1 and TRBJ1-2, with unresolved D. Trimming shortened V by 1 base and J by 3 bases, and 3 bases separated the two germline ends. This CDR3 has 12 amino acids. Germline CDR1 and CDR2: SGHAT and FQDESV (reference sequence). CDR3 sequence (DNA): TGTGCCAGCAGCTTAGTCGACTATGGCTACACCTTC. Protein sequence: CASSLVDYGYTF.

The table lists this clonotype with many counts. The chain uses TRBV7-8 and TRBJ1-1; no reliable D call. V lost 1 base, J lost 6 bases, and 12 bases lay in between. This CDR3 region has 14 residues. Germline loops: CDR1 SGHVS, CDR2 FQNEAQ. The CDR3 DNA follows: TGTGCCAGCAGCTTAGATCCGGACGGGTCTGAAGCTTTCTTT. Translating it yields CASSLDPDGSEAFF.

There are many counts of this clonotype. This chain joins TRBV9 and TRBJ2-5; D may be TRBD2 (5 bases). V gave up 0 bases and J gave up 5 bases, with 11 bases separating them. This CDR3 region has 14 residues. The germline CDR1 and CDR2 sequences are SGDLS and YYNGEE. The CDR3 coding sequence is TGTGCCAGCAGCGTAGGTTCGGGGTTGGAGACCCAGTACTTC. This codes for CASSVGSGLETQYF.

The J gene is TRBJ2-5, the V gene TRBV7-2; D gene ambiguous. This CDR3 is 15 amino acids long. V was clipped by 3 bases and J by 0 bases, with 11 bases between them. Germline V lookup: CDR1 SGHTA, CDR2 FQGNSA. CDR3 residues: CASSLSITYQETQYF. The CDR3 DNA follows: TGTGCCAGCAGCTTGAGTATAACGTACCAAGAGACCCAGTACTTC.

The chain carries TRBV19 and TRBJ2-5; tentatively, D is TRBD1 (6 bases). CDR1 LNHDA and CDR2 SQIVND come from the germline V gene (reference sequence). The CDR3 is 15 residues long. V lost 1 base, J lost 0 bases, and 9 bases lay in between. The CDR3 loop is CASSIGQGYQETQYF. The CDR3, as DNA: TGTGCCAGTAGTATAGGGCAGGGGTACCAAGAGACCCAGTACTTC.

The chain employs TRBV5-1 and TRBJ1-5; the match to TRBD1 covers 7 bases. Germline V gives CDR1 SGHRS, CDR2 YFSETQ. The CDR3 runs to 15 residues. Trimming removed 4 bases from V and 9 bases from J; junction bases left unmatched: 13. CDR3 sequence (DNA): TGCGCCAGCAGCCGAGTTCCCCAGACAGGGCTGCCCCAGCATTTT. Protein: CASSRVPQTGLPQHF.

This clonotype was seen ten or more times. The chain recombines TRBV20-1 with TRBJ2-5; the D gene is possibly TRBD1 (7 bases). Germline loops: CDR1 DFQATT, CDR2 SNEGSKA (reference sequence). Trimming shortened V by 0 bases and J by 5 bases, and 13 bases separated the two germline ends. This CDR3 is 14 amino acids long. The CDR3 here is CSARDRRGLETQYF. In DNA, the CDR3 is TGCAGTGCTAGAGATCGGAGGGGGCTGGAGACCCAGTACTTC.

The chain recombines TRBV20-1 with TRBJ2-7, with TRBD1 matching 7 bases. Per the germline V gene, CDR1 is DFQATT and CDR2 is SNEGSKA (reference sequence). After removal of 6 bases from V and 3 bases from J, the junction contained 11 bases not matched to a gene. The CDR3 runs to 14 residues. CDR3 residues: CSASSRDSDYEQYF. For the CDR3, the DNA is TGCAGTGCCAGTTCCCGGGACAGCGACTACGAGCAGTACTTC.

This clonotype occurred many times. The chain links TRBV29-1 to TRBJ2-7; 11 nucleotides line up with TRBD2. V shed 6 bases and J 4 bases; nucleotides not matched to a gene: 8. Germline-derived CDR1 and CDR2 are SQVTM and ANQGSEA. This CDR3 region has 14 residues. CDR3 sequence (DNA): TGCAGCGTCGTGGTTAGCGGGAGGGTTTACGAGCAGTACTTC. It yields the protein CSVVVSGRVYEQYF.

The gene calls are TRBV9 and TRBJ2-7; D not certain. CDR1 SGDLS and CDR2 YYNGEE come from the germline V gene. The CDR3 contains 11 residues. With 0 bases removed from V and 5 bases from J, the gap between germline ends came to 3 bases. Here the CDR3 DNA reads TGTGCCAGCAGCGTAGGGGACGAGCAGTACTTC. Its protein is CASSVGDEQYF.

Worth noting for this clonotype: A much bigger clone sits one base away, suggesting this may be a read error. The chain uses TRBV29-1 and TRBJ1-4, with D hard to call. CDR3 length equals 11 residues. Trimming took off 6 bases at V and 8 bases at J, with 10 bases between the two ends. Germline-derived CDR1 and CDR2 are SQVTM and ANQGSEA. CDR3 region: CSVRYQEKLFF. The DNA of the CDR3 is TGCAGCGTCAGATATCAGGAAAAACTGTTTTTT.

The gene calls are TRBV12-3 or TRBV12-4 and TRBJ1-4; 11 nucleotides match TRBD1. V lost 5 bases to trimming and J lost 7 bases; unmatched junction nucleotides: 3. The length of the CDR3 is 14 residues. The CDR3, as DNA: TGTGCCAGCAGTCCGGGACAGGGGGTTGAAAAACTGTTTTTT. Encoded protein: CASSPGQGVEKLFF.

The chain uses TRBV25-1 and TRBJ1-4; TRBD1 might be the D (5 bases). CDR1 is MGHDK, CDR2 SYGVNS, per germline. The germline V and J ends were trimmed by 3 bases and 1 base, with 12 bases remaining between them. This CDR3 has 16 residues. CDR3 in amino acids: CASSERQQGTNEKLFF. CDR3 coding DNA: TGTGCCAGCAGTGAGAGGCAGCAGGGAACTAATGAAAAACTGTTTTTT.

As for this clonotype: At one of its ends the junction is not consistent with the germline gene, which may arise from a read error. The V and J genes are TRBV4-1 and TRBJ2-7; perhaps TRBD1 as D (6 bases). The CDR3 is 17 residues long. Per the germline V gene, CDR1 is MGHRA and CDR2 is YSYEKL. CDR3 amino acids: CASSQVIGGRSGYEQYF. The CDR3 DNA reads as TGTGCCAGCAGCCAAGTTATAGGGGGACGGTCTGGTTACGAGCAGTACTTC.

Comments on this clonotype: An end of the junction differs from the germline gene, which may be a read error. The chain is built from TRBV7-9 and TRBJ2-5, with 11 nucleotides matching TRBD2. Germline lookup yields CDR1 SEHNR and CDR2 FQNEAQ (reference sequence). This CDR3 contains 16 residues. The CDR3 region has the DNA TGCGCCAGCAGCCAACCTAGCGGGGGGTACCAAGAGACCCAGTACTTC. Translating gives CASSQPSGGYQETQYF.

The chain carries TRBV15 and TRBJ1-6, with D possibly matching TRBD1 (5 bases). With 4 bases removed from V and 5 bases from J, the gap between germline ends came to 12 bases. This CDR3 is 15 amino acids long. Germline V gives CDR1 LNHNV, CDR2 YYDKDF (reference sequence). CDR3 amino acids: CATSIGGWDNSPLHF. The CDR3 region has the DNA TGTGCCACCAGCATTGGGGGGTGGGATAATTCACCCCTCCACTTT. Complete variable domain (other parts from reference TRBV15 and TRBJ1-6): DAMVIQNPRYQVTQFGKPVTLSCSQTLNHNVMYWYQQKSSQAPKLLFHYYDKDFNNEADTPDNFQSRRPNTSFCFLDIRSPGLGDTAMYLCATSIGGWDNSPLHFGNGTRLTVT.

Note on this clonotype: An end of the junction differs from the germline gene, which may be a read error. The V gene is TRBV15, the J gene TRBJ2-7; TRBD1 aligns across 9 bases. The CDR3 covers 15 residues. CDR1 is LNHNV, CDR2 YYDKDF, per germline (reference sequence). The CDR3 bases are TGTGCCAGCAGCCAACCCGGGACAGGGAACTACGAGCAGTACTTC. Translating gives CASSQPGTGNYEQYF.

The V and J genes are TRBV12-3 or TRBV12-4 and TRBJ1-5; D uncertain. This CDR3 spans 12 amino acids. Trimming took 5 bases from V and 9 from J, leaving 11 bases between them. CDR3 nucleotide sequence: TGTGCCAGCAGTCTGAAGATTTGGCCCCAGCATTTT. Its translation: CASSLKIWPQHF.

The rearrangement joins TRBV20-1 to TRBJ2-7; D remains ambiguous. The CDR3 totals 8 residues. CDR1 and CDR2 from the germline V gene are DFQATT and SNEGSKA (reference sequence). The DNA for the CDR3 is TGCAGCTACTACGAGCAGTACTTC. It yields the protein CSYYEQYF.

This chain joins TRBV9 and TRBJ1-1; the D is unclear. The V gene's germline CDR1 is SGDLS and CDR2 YYNGEE. The CDR3 runs 14 residues. V shed 1 base and J shed 4 bases, with 11 bases lying between them. The CDR3 DNA is TGTGCCAGCAGCGTAACAGATGGAACCACTGAAGCTTTCTTT. This translates into CASSVTDGTTEAFF.

The gene calls are TRBV7-9 and TRBJ1-4, with 7 bases aligning to TRBD1. V gave up 3 bases and J gave up 3 bases; unmatched junction bases: 1. Germline V gives CDR1 SEHNR, CDR2 FQNEAQ (reference sequence). CDR3 length: 14 amino acids. CDR3 loop: CASSFTGANEKLFF. CDR3 bases: TGTGCCAGCAGCTTTACAGGGGCTAATGAAAAACTGTTTTTT.